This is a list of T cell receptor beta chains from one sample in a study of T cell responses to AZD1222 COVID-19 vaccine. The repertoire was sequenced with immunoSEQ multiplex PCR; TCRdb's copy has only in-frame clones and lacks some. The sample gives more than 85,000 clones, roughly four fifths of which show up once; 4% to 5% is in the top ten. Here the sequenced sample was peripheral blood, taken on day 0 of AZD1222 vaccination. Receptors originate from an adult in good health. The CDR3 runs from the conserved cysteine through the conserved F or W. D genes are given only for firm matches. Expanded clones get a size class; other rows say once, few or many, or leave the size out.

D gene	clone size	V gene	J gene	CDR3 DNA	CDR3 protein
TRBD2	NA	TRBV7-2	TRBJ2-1	TGTGCCAGCAGCTCGACTAGCGGCTCCTACAATGAGCAGTTCTTC	CASSSTSGSYNEQFF
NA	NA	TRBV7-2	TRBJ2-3	TGTGCCAGCAGCTTAGATTTTGGGGGGCGGACCAACTCCAATACGCAGTATTTT	CASSLDFGGRTNSNTQYF
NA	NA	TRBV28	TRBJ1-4	TGTGCCAGCAGCTGGAACAGTGAAAAACTGTTTTTT	CASSWNSEKLFF
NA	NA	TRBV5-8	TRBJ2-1	TGTGCCAGCAGCTTTAGAGGGACCGGCTACAATGAGCAGTTCTTC	CASSFRGTGYNEQFF
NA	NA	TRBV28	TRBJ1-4	TGTGCCAGCAGTTTTAGCGGGCAGGGAAATGAAAAACTGTTTTTT	CASSFSGQGNEKLFF
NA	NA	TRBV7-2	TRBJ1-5	TGTGCCAGCAGCTTAGCAAAGGGGGGGAATCAGCCCCAGCATTTT	CASSLAKGGNQPQHF
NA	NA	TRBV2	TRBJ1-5	TGTGCCAGCACTACCGGGACAATCGGCCAGCCCCAGCATTTT	CASTTGTIGQPQHF
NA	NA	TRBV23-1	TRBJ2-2	TGCGCCAGCAGTCAATCTTTCCGAAGGGGGGAAACCGGGGAGCTGTTTTTT	CASSQSFRRGETGELFF
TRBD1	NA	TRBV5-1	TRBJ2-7	TGCGCCAGCAGCTTGGATCCAGGGGGCTACGAGCAGTACTTC	CASSLDPGGYEQYF
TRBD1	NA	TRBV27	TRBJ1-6	TGTGCCAGCAGTCTCCGACCGGTCAGGGGGACTAATACGCCCCTCCACTTT	CASSLRPVRGTNTPLHF
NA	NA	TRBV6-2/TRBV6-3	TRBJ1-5	TGTGCCAGCAGTTACTCGGGCAGGTCCCGTCAGCCCCAGCATTTT	CASSYSGRSRQPQHF
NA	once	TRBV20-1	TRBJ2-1	TGCAGTGCCGCACAGGGTTCTGAGCAGTTCTTC	CSAAQGSEQFF
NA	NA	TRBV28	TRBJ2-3	TGTGCCAGCAGTCCCTCGGGACGGAGCACAGATACGCAGTATTTT	CASSPSGRSTDTQYF
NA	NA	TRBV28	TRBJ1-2	TGTGCCAGCAGTACCCAAACGCGTGGCTACACCTTC	CASSTQTRGYTF
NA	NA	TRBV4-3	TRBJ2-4	TGCGCCAGCAGCCAGGACCCTATGAACATTCAGTACTTC	CASSQDPMNIQYF
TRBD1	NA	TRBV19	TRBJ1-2	TGTGCCAGTAGTAAGACAGGGGAATGGAACTATGGCTACACCTTC	CASSKTGEWNYGYTF
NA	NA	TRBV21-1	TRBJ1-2	TGTGCCAGCAGCAAAGTCACAGCGGACGAGGGGGGCTACACCTTC	CASSKVTADEGGYTF
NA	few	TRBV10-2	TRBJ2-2	TGCGCCAGCAACTTGGACACCGGGGAGCTGTTTTTT	CASNLDTGELFF
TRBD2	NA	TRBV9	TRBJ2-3	TGTGCCAGCAGCGTATTCTCCGGGACTAGCGGGAGAGATACGCAGTATTTT	CASSVFSGTSGRDTQYF
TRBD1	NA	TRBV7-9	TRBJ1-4	TGTGCCAGCAGATCAGGGACAGGGCCCACCACTAATGAAAAACTGTTTTTT	CASRSGTGPTTNEKLFF
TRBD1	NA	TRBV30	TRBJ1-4	TGTGCCTGGACCAGACAGGGAACTAATGAAAAACTGTTTTTT	CAWTRQGTNEKLFF
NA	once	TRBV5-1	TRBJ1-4	TGCGCCAGCAGCCGACAGACCGCAACTAATGAAAAACTGTTTTTT	CASSRQTATNEKLFF
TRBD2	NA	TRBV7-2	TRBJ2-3	TGTGCCAGCAGCTCCCACCCCAGCGGGATCACAGATACGCAGTATTTT	CASSSHPSGITDTQYF
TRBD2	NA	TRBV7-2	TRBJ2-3	TGTGCCAGCAGCTTATTCGCTAGCGGGAGTGTCACAGATACGCAGTATTTT	CASSLFASGSVTDTQYF
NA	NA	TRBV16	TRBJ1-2	TGTGCCAGCAGCCAATCACGGAGGGGCCGCGATAACTATGGCTACACCTTC	CASSQSRRGRDNYGYTF
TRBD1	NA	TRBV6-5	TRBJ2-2	TGTGCCAGCAGTTGGACAGGGGGAGGCGGGGAGCTGTTTTTT	CASSWTGGGGELFF
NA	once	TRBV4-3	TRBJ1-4	TGCGCCAGCAGCCAAGGGGGACTCGCTCGGAGATGGGAAAAACTGTTTTTT	CASSQGGLARRWEKLFF
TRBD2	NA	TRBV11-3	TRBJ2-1	TGTGCCAGCAGCCTTAATAGCGGGAAGGTAATCATCGGCTCCTACAATGAGCAGTTCTTC	CASSLNSGKVIIGSYNEQFF
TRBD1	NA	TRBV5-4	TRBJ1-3	TGTGCCAGCAGTTTACAGGGGTGGCGAAACACCATATATTTT	CASSLQGWRNTIYF